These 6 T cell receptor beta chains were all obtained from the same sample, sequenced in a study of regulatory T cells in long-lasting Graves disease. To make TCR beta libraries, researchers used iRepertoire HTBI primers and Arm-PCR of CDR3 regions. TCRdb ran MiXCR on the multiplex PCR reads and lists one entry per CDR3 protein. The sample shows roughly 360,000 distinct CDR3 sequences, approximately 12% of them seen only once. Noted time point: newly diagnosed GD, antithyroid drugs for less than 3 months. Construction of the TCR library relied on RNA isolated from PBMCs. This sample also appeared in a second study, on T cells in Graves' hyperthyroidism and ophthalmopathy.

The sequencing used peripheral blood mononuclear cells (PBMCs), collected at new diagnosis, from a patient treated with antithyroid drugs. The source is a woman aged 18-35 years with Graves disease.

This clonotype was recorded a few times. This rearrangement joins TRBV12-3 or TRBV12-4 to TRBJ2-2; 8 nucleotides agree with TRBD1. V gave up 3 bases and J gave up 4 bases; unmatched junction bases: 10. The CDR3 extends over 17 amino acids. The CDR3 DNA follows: TGTGCCAGCAGTTTTCGTCGCAGGGGGCTAAGCACCGGGGAGCTGTTTTTT. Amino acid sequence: CASSFRRRGLSTGELFF.

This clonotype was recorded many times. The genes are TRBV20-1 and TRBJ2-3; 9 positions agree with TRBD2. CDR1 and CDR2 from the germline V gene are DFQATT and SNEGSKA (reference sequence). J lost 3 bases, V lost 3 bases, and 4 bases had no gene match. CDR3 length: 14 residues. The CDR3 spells CSASGLAGTDTQYF. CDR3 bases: TGCAGTGCTAGCGGGCTAGCGGGAACAGATACGCAGTATTTT.

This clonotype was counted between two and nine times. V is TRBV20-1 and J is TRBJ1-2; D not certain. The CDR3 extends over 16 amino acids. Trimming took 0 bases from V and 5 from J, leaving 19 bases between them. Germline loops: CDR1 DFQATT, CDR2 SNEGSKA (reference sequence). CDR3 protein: CSAREWVGRTRYGYTF. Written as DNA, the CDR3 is TGCAGTGCTAGAGAGTGGGTAGGCCGAACACGGTATGGCTACACCTTC.

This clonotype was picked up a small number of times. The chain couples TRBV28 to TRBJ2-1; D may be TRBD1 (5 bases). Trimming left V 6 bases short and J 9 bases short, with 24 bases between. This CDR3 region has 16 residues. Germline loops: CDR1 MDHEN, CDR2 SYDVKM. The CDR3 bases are TGTGCCAGCAGCCCCCGTGGGGCAGCCCAGCGTATTGAGCAGTTCTTC. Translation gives CASSPRGAAQRIEQFF.

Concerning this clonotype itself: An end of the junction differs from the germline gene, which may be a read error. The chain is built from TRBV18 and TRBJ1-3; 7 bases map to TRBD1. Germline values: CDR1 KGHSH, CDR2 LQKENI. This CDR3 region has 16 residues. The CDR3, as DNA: TGTGCCAGCACCTCGGGACAGTATTACTCTGGAGACACCATATATTTT. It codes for CASTSGQYYSGDTIYF. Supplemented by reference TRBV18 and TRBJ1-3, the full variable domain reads NAGVMQNPRHLVRRRGQEARLRCSPMKGHSHVYWYRQLPEEGLKFMVYLQKENIIDESGMPKERFSAEFPKEGPSILRIQQVVRGDSAAYFCASTSGQYYSGDTIYFGEGSWLTVV.

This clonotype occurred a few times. CDR3 sequence: CASALNSGTGIIAGELFF. CDR3 coding DNA: TGTGCCAGCGCATTGAATTCCGGGACAGGGATCATCGCCGGGGAGCTGTTTTTT. The chain combines TRBV7-3 with TRBJ2-2; TRBD1 aligns across 9 bases. The length of the CDR3 is 18 residues. The germline V gene encodes CDR1 SGHTA and CDR2 FQGTGA. V shed 8 bases and J 6 bases; nucleotides not matched to a gene: 19.